One sample yielded the 10 T cell receptor beta chains listed below, sequenced in a study of cytomegalovirus exposure and HLA in healthy donors. The PCR had 60 Vbeta and 13 Jbeta primers. Sequencing used immunoSEQ multiplex PCR; TCRdb keeps in-frame clones, though not all of them. The data hold 130,000 or so clones, with about 80% observed a single time. Sequencing was performed on PBMCs. These receptors were taken from a man aged 30 to 39 in good health and CMV-seronegative.

V and J are TRBV5-1 and TRBJ2-4; TRBD1 matches 8 bases. Looked up from germline, CDR1 is SGHRS and CDR2 is YFSETQ. The CDR3 has 16 amino acids. V was clipped by 4 bases and J by 4 bases; unmatched bases: 10. The DNA of the CDR3 is TGCGCCAGCAGCGAGTTCAGGGGGCTTGAGAAAAACATTCAGTACTTC. Its translation is CASSEFRGLEKNIQYF. Full variable domain (rest looked up from reference TRBV5-1 and TRBJ2-4): KAGVTQTPRYLIKTRGQQVTLSCSPISGHRSVSWYQQTPGQGLQFLFEYFSETQRNKGNFPGRFSGRQFSNSRSEMNVSTLELGDSALYLCASSEFRGLEKNIQYFGAGTRLSVL.

The gene calls are TRBV7-8 and TRBJ2-1, with 8 bases identical to TRBD2. Germline lookup yields CDR1 SGHVS and CDR2 FQNEAQ. The V and J ends lost 0 bases and 9 bases, in that order; junction bases with no gene match: 10. The CDR3 has 16 amino acids. This chain's CDR3 is CASSLALLAAVGEQFF. In DNA form, the CDR3 reads TGTGCCAGCAGCTTAGCGCTACTAGCGGCCGTCGGTGAGCAGTTCTTC.

The chain couples TRBV28 to TRBJ2-7, with D maybe TRBD1 (5 bases). With 1 base removed from V and 3 bases from J, the gap between germline ends came to 10 bases. Per the germline V gene, CDR1 is MDHEN and CDR2 is SYDVKM. This CDR3 comprises 14 residues. The CDR3 DNA sequence: TGTGCCAGCAGTTTATCGACAGACCACTACGAGCAGTACTTC. It translates to CASSLSTDHYEQYF. Variable domain in full (rest from reference TRBV28 and TRBJ2-7): DVKVTQSSRYLVKRTGEKVFLECVQDMDHENMFWYRQDPGLGLRLIYFSYDVKMKEKGDIPEGYSVSREKKERFSLILESASTNQTSMYLCASSLSTDHYEQYFGPGTRLTVT.

This sequence joins TRBV2 and TRBJ2-2; D uncertain. With 6 bases removed from V and 7 bases from J, the gap between germline ends came to 9 bases. CDR1 and CDR2 from the germline V gene are SNHLY and FYNNEI. The CDR3 runs 12 residues. CDR3 sequence: CASRVDGGELFF. CDR3 nucleotide sequence: TGTGCCAGCAGGGTAGATGGCGGGGAGCTGTTTTTT.

J is TRBJ2-6 and V is TRBV5-4; D unresolved. The CDR3 loop spans 14 amino acids. V shed 4 bases and J shed 3 bases, with 8 bases lying between them. CDR1 is SGHNT and CDR2 is YYREEE in the germline V gene (reference sequence). The CDR3 DNA reads as TGTGCCAGCAGCAAGAACAGTGGGGCCAACGTCCTGACTTTC. It codes for CASSKNSGANVLTF.

This chain connects TRBV7-9 to TRBJ2-7, with D maybe TRBD2 (5 bases). The V and J ends lost 5 bases and 7 bases respectively, with 12 bases between them. Germline CDR1 is SEHNR and CDR2 is FQNEAQ (reference sequence). CDR3 size: 12 residues. The CDR3 DNA reads as TGTGCCAGCAGCCTCGTGACGGGGGAGCAGTACTTC. Amino acid sequence: CASSLVTGEQYF.

The chain joins TRBV11-3 to TRBJ2-2; TRBD1 matches at 9 bases. Trimming removed 1 base from V and 2 bases from J; junction bases left unmatched: 8. Per the germline V gene, CDR1 is SGHNT and CDR2 is YENEEA. This CDR3 contains 18 residues. The CDR3 DNA reads TGTGCCAGCAGCTTAGCCATAACGGGACAGGGTAACACCGGGGAGCTGTTTTTT. Translated: CASSLAITGQGNTGELFF.

The chain couples TRBV9 to TRBJ2-1; 7 nucleotides match TRBD1. The CDR3 length is 15 residues. The germline V gene encodes CDR1 SGDLS and CDR2 YYNGEE. J lost 10 bases, V lost 3 bases, and 13 bases had no gene match. CDR3 in amino acids: CASSASPDRAREQFF. In DNA, the CDR3 is TGTGCCAGCAGCGCCTCCCCCGACAGGGCTCGCGAGCAGTTCTTC.

The CDR3 loop reads CASSLSTGGIDEQYF. The CDR3 DNA is TGTGCCAGCAGTTTATCGACAGGGGGCATCGACGAGCAGTACTTC. The chain combines TRBV27 with TRBJ2-7; 10 nucleotides agree with TRBD1. Germline CDR1 and CDR2: MNHEY and SMNVEV (reference sequence). Germline trimming cut 0 bases from V and 5 bases from J; bases unmatched to any gene: 4. There are 15 residues in the CDR3.

The rearrangement joins TRBV28 to TRBJ1-5; D is ambiguous. Per the germline V gene, CDR1 is MDHEN and CDR2 is SYDVKM. This CDR3 comprises 12 residues. V was clipped by 7 bases and J by 2 bases, with 6 bases between them. CDR3 sequence (DNA): TGTGCCAGCACCGTCGGCAATCAGCCCCAGCATTTT. This translates into CASTVGNQPQHF.